This passage covers 24 T cell receptor beta chains from one sample sequenced in a study of CD8+ T cells in alopecia areata. Treatment described: oral pan-JAK inhibitor, 5-10 mg twice daily. cDNA reverse transcribed from extracted RNA served as the sequencing template. TCRdb's copy holds only in-frame clones and misses some; the assay was immunoSEQ multiplex PCR. Seen here are about 210,000 clones, approximately 72% observed once, and the top ten hold roughly 1.2%. Sequenced material: CD4+ T cells sorted from blood, taken around week 42, from a patient treated with tofacitinib. All receptors derive from a human donor with alopecia areata.

The gene calls are TRBV5-6 and TRBJ2-7; D may be TRBD1 or TRBD2 (5 bases each). Deletions cut 2 bases from V and 2 bases from J, with 17 bases between. The V gene's germline CDR1 is SGHDT and CDR2 YYEEEE. The CDR3 consists of 16 residues. The CDR3 coding sequence is TGTGCCAGCAGCTTATATCGGGGCCTTTCCACCTACGAGCAGTACTTC. It codes for CASSLYRGLSTYEQYF.

The chain couples TRBV29-1 to TRBJ2-3; 13 bases line up with TRBD2. The CDR3 totals 14 residues. Germline V gene sequence: CDR1 SQVTM, CDR2 ANQGSEA. V lost 6 bases to trimming and J lost 2 bases; unmatched junction nucleotides: 2. The DNA of the CDR3 is TGCAGCGTGGGACTAGCGGGAACCACAGATACGCAGTATTTT. Its protein product is CSVGLAGTTDTQYF.

The chain recombines TRBV18 with TRBJ2-2; no clear D gene. The V gene's germline CDR1 is KGHSH and CDR2 LQKENI. The V end lost 2 bases, the J end lost 4 bases, and 17 bases lay between the germline ends. CDR3 length: 17 amino acids. The CDR3 DNA sequence: TGTGCCAGCTCACCAAGGAGACACACTACGGTCACCGGGGAGCTGTTTTTT. The encoded protein is CASSPRRHTTVTGELFF.

This chain links TRBV30 with TRBJ1-6; D possibly corresponds to TRBD1 (6 bases). Germline CDR1 and CDR2: GTSNPN and SVGIG (reference sequence). With 7 bases removed from V and 7 bases from J, the gap between germline ends came to 11 bases. This CDR3 region has 12 residues. CDR3 sequence reads: CALTGSNSPLHF. CDR3 sequence (DNA): TGTGCCTTGACAGGTTCGAATTCACCCCTCCACTTT.

The CDR3, as DNA: TGTGCCACCCAACTCGGGGCAGTAGGGTCACCCCTCCACTTT. Translating gives CATQLGAVGSPLHF. The chain combines TRBV10-3 with TRBJ1-6; D is possibly TRBD1 (5 bases). Trimming shortened V by 10 bases and J by 10 bases, and 20 bases separated the two germline ends. The CDR3 sequence is 14 residues long. From germline, CDR1 is ENHRY and CDR2 SYGVKD.

The chain couples TRBV4-1 to TRBJ2-7, with D tentatively TRBD1 (6 bases). Germline V gene lookup returns CDR1 MGHRA and CDR2 YSYEKL. Between the trimmed V and J ends, which lost 1 base and 1 base, there was a span of 8 bases. The CDR3 has 14 residues. The CDR3 reads CASSQGTASYEQYF. CDR3 DNA: TGCGCCAGCAGCCAAGGGACAGCATCCTACGAGCAGTACTTC.

The gene calls are TRBV2 and TRBJ2-4, with TRBD1 matching 9 bases. The trim removed 8 bases at V and 9 bases at J, leaving 14 bases unmatched. The CDR3 has 15 residues. Germline CDR1 SNHLY, CDR2 FYNNEI. DNA of the CDR3: TGTGCCAGCGGCAAACAGGGGGCGATCGGGGGCATTCAGTACTTC. Translated, it gives CASGKQGAIGGIQYF.

The rearrangement uses TRBV9 and TRBJ1-6; D not resolved. V lost 1 base, J lost 9 bases, and 11 bases lay in between. Germline V lookup: CDR1 SGDLS, CDR2 YYNGEE. The CDR3 totals 14 residues. In DNA, the CDR3 is TGTGCCAGCAGCGTACTAGGGATAGGTTCACCCCTCCACTTT. This translates into CASSVLGIGSPLHF.

Concerning this clone: At one of its ends the junction is not consistent with the germline gene, which may arise from a read error. V gene TRBV14 combines with J gene TRBJ2-3, with 10 bases aligning to TRBD2. The CDR3 totals 12 residues. Germline values: CDR1 SGHDN, CDR2 FVKESK. The DNA for the CDR3 is TGTGCCAGCAAGTCAGCGGGGGGGTCCCCCGATTTT. Amino acid sequence: CASKSAGGSPDF.

The rearrangement links TRBV29-1 to TRBJ2-3; D might be TRBD2 (7 bases). There are 14 residues in the CDR3. Trimming shortened V by 4 bases and J by 3 bases, and 14 bases separated the two germline ends. Germline lookup yields CDR1 SQVTM and CDR2 ANQGSEA. The CDR3 sequence is CSVAGGPNTDTQYF. For the CDR3, the DNA is TGCAGCGTTGCCGGGGGGCCTAATACAGATACGCAGTATTTT.

The V gene is TRBV29-1, the J gene TRBJ2-7, with D maybe TRBD1 (6 bases). The CDR3 consists of 12 residues. Germline CDR1 SQVTM, CDR2 ANQGSEA. Trimming removed 6 bases from V and 3 bases from J, with 12 bases in between. The CDR3 spells CSVYRDNYEQYF. In DNA form, the CDR3 reads TGCAGCGTATACCGGGACAACTACGAGCAGTACTTC.

The CDR3 DNA reads as TGCAGCGTTGAAGGCGGGACTAATTACGAGCAGTACTTC. Translating gives CSVEGGTNYEQYF. V is TRBV29-1 and J is TRBJ2-7; 7 positions match TRBD2. This CDR3 is 13 amino acids long. V lost 1 base and J lost 4; bases outside the gene matches: 4. Germline V gene data show CDR1 as SQVTM and CDR2 as ANQGSEA.

V is TRBV9 and J is TRBJ1-6; D is unresolved. V was clipped by 0 bases and J by 7 bases, with 8 bases between them. CDR1 and CDR2 from the germline V gene are SGDLS and YYNGEE. The CDR3 spans 14 residues. Here the CDR3 reads CASSVDGSNSPLHF. The CDR3 DNA sequence: TGTGCCAGCAGCGTAGACGGTTCCAATTCACCCCTCCACTTT.

The chain couples TRBV5-1 to TRBJ2-1; 9 bases line up with TRBD2. With V trimmed by 3 bases and J by 9 bases, 7 bases remained unmatched. This CDR3 region has 14 residues. Germline values: CDR1 SGHRS, CDR2 YFSETQ. The CDR3 sequence is CASSSRTSVTEQFF. CDR3 coding DNA: TGCGCCAGCAGCTCCCGGACTAGCGTTACTGAGCAGTTCTTC.

This clone was seen only once. V gene TRBV7-9 combines with J gene TRBJ2-7, with unresolved D. Germline CDR1 reads SEHNR; CDR2 reads FQNEAQ (reference sequence). CDR3 length equals 13 residues. The V end lost 1 base, the J end lost 5 bases, and 9 bases lay between the germline ends. The CDR3 sequence: CASSLEPRHEQYF. The CDR3 region has the DNA TGTGCCAGCAGCTTAGAACCGAGGCACGAGCAGTACTTC.

The CDR3 nucleotides read TGTGCCACCAGCAGCGCTAGCGGGGGACGCTACAATGAGCAGTTCTTC. The encoded protein is CATSSASGGRYNEQFF. This sequence joins TRBV15 and TRBJ2-1; 10 nucleotides align to TRBD2. V lost 3 bases to trimming and J lost 3 bases; unmatched junction nucleotides: 5. This CDR3 comprises 16 residues. Germline CDR1 reads LNHNV; CDR2 reads YYDKDF (reference sequence). Supplemented by reference TRBV15 and TRBJ2-1, the full variable domain reads DAMVIQNPRYQVTQFGKPVTLSCSQTLNHNVMYWYQQKSSQAPKLLFHYYDKDFNNEADTPDNFQSRRPNTSFCFLDIRSPGLGDTAMYLCATSSASGGRYNEQFFGPGTRLTVL.

This clone was seen just once. J is TRBJ2-7 and V is TRBV25-1; tentative D call: TRBD2 (5 bases). Trimming stripped 8 bases from V and 7 bases from J, with 12 bases between. The CDR3 has 11 amino acids. Germline V gene lookup returns CDR1 MGHDK and CDR2 SYGVNS. The CDR3 DNA reads TGTGCCAGCTTCAGGTCGGGGGAGCAGTACTTC. Amino acid sequence: CASFRSGEQYF.

The CDR3 DNA reads as TGTGCCATCAGTGGGGGAGGAGACACCGGGGAGCTGTTTTTT. The encoded protein is CAISGGGDTGELFF. The V and J genes are TRBV10-3 and TRBJ2-2; TRBD2 might be the D (6 bases). This CDR3 has 14 residues. V was shortened by 4 bases and J by 3 bases, with 9 bases between the two germline ends. Germline lookup yields CDR1 ENHRY and CDR2 SYGVKD.

J is TRBJ1-2 and V is TRBV4-3; tentative D call: TRBD1 (6 bases). The V end was cut by 4 bases, the J end by 5 bases, with 11 bases between. Germline lookup yields CDR1 LGHNA and CDR2 YSLEER. The CDR3 totals 13 residues. CDR3 sequence reads: CASSPQGGYGYTF. Here the CDR3 DNA reads TGCGCCAGCAGCCCACAAGGGGGATATGGCTACACCTTC.

The CDR3 is CASSFPQGAMHTEAFF. Written as DNA, the CDR3 is TGTGCCAGCAGCTTTCCTCAGGGGGCGATGCACACTGAAGCTTTCTTT. This sequence joins TRBV7-2 and TRBJ1-1, with TRBD1 matching over 8 bases. The CDR3 has 16 amino acids. The trim removed 3 bases at V and 3 bases at J, leaving 9 bases unmatched. The germline CDR1 and CDR2 sequences are SGHTA and FQGNSA.

This sequence joins TRBV5-6 and TRBJ1-2, with 8 bases lining up with TRBD1. Per germline, CDR1 SGHDT and CDR2 YYEEEE. The CDR3 sequence is 13 residues long. The V gene end was trimmed by 3 bases and the J gene end by 2 bases; junction bases not matched to a gene: 0. The DNA of the CDR3 is TGTGCCAGCAGCTGGACAGGGAACTATGGCTACACCTTC. Amino acid sequence: CASSWTGNYGYTF.

This chain uses TRBV14 with TRBJ2-5; unclear D gene. Germline V gives CDR1 SGHDN, CDR2 FVKESK. The V end lost 4 bases, the J end lost 1 base, and 10 bases lay between the germline ends. This CDR3 contains 14 residues. This CDR3 is CASSRPGPQETQYF. CDR3 bases: TGTGCCAGCAGCCGGCCGGGCCCCCAAGAGACCCAGTACTTC.

As DNA, the CDR3 is TGCAGCGTGTCGACAGGCAATACGCAGTATTTT. The encoded protein is CSVSTGNTQYF. This chain links TRBV29-1 with TRBJ2-3, with D perhaps TRBD1 (6 bases). The CDR3 has 11 residues. Trimming removed 6 bases from V and 7 bases from J, with 11 bases in between. Germline V lookup: CDR1 SQVTM, CDR2 ANQGSEA.

V and J are TRBV25-1 and TRBJ1-6, with D possibly being TRBD1 (5 bases). The V gene's germline CDR1 is MGHDK and CDR2 SYGVNS. Trimming cost V 7 bases and J 5 bases, with 12 bases left between them. The CDR3 has 14 amino acids. The CDR3 DNA sequence: TGTGCCAGCACCTATGCGGGGGATAATTCACCCCTCCACTTT. Its translation is CASTYAGDNSPLHF.